This paragraph covers one T cell receptor (beta chain) sequence. The antigen is undetermined. Researchers drew blood RNA from unsorted whole blood and extracted germline DNA as well. This entry is derived from a study of tumor-infiltrating lymphocytes in primary liver carcinoma. Study as a whole: Productive TCRbeta read yields ran from roughly 3.6 to 7.1 million per sample and were similar between tissues. Study conclusions and caveats: Whereas tumor region pairs overlapped more, tumor-adjacent and tumor-blood pairs overlapped less.

The CDR3 is 16 amino acids. The germline V gene encodes CDR1 SGHAT and CDR2 FQDESV (reference sequence). TCR beta cDNA came from roughly 450 ng total RNA, primed with a constant-region primer. Sequencing libraries for TCR beta derived from three nested multiplex PCR rounds that used slightly modified ARM-PCR. The study ran its first two PCR rounds for roughly 11 cycles each, using TRBV1-TRBV30 forward primers and a C-beta reverse primer. TCRdb reprocessed the multiplex PCR reads with MiXCR, giving one entry per CDR3 protein. This sample has some 190,000 distinct CDR3 sequences, with over 45% found just once.

This chain links TRBV11-1 with TRBJ2-4, with 14 bases matching TRBD2. The source is a man aged 35 to 55 with primary liver carcinoma and hepatitis B virus infection. Sample: peripheral blood. The CDR3 region is CANSQTSGRAENIQYF. CDR3 coding DNA: TGTGCTAACAGCCAGACTAGCGGGAGGGCCGAAAACATTCAGTACTTC.